The T cell receptor (beta chain) described here comes from a study of blood T cell repertoires in COVID-19. Study in general: Both acute and convalescent COVID-19 samples were obtained from the United States, Italy and Spain. Sources were T cells, B-cell-depleted T cells, or PBMCs; the material itself was cDNA or gDNA.

J was trimmed by 4 bases and V by 4 bases; bases with no gene match: 7. The CDR3 is 15 residues long. Germline values: CDR1 MGHRA, CDR2 YSYEKL. Original methodology: Amplifying reference gene primers gave estimates of nucleated cell counts. The assay was immunoSEQ multiplex PCR, and TCRdb's table has in-frame clones only and misses some. Clone size and V and J calls were adopted from that table, with D and trimming inferred from the DNA. The sample holds around 150,000 clones, approximately 91% seen once. The V call is TRBV4-1, the J call TRBJ1-5; 7 positions match TRBD1. The sequence came from a man between 18 and 35 years old with acute or convalescent COVID-19. The sample taken for sequencing was peripheral blood. CDR3: CASSPWEQGNQPQHF. For the CDR3, the DNA is TGCGCCAGCAGCCCTTGGGAACAGGGGAATCAGCCCCAGCATTTT.